The 18 T cell receptor beta chains below all came from one sample that was sequenced in a study of cytotoxic CD8 clonotypes in ibrutinib-treated CLL. Assay: immunoSEQ multiplex PCR; the TCRdb copy retains only in-frame clones and omits some. This sample has over 70,000 clones, with more than 70% found just once. The sample in question was PBMCs, obtained before ibrutinib treatment. The receptors were sampled from a human donor with chronic lymphocytic leukemia.

This chain links TRBV21-1 with TRBJ2-3; TRBD2, as called in the table, went unchecked against the DNA. TRBV21-1 counts as a pseudogene. The CDR3 runs 16 residues. This chain's CDR3 is CASSQGESERKDTQYF. DNA of the CDR3: TGTGCCAGCAGTCAAGGAGAGAGTGAGAGGAAGGATACGCAGTATTTT.

The V and J genes are TRBV5-1 and TRBJ2-7, with 8 bases that match TRBD2. Germline loops: CDR1 SGHRS, CDR2 YFSETQ. This CDR3 is built from 19 residues. The trim removed 4 bases at V and 2 bases at J, leaving 20 bases unmatched. CDR3 loop: CASSRGNTHGGESAYEQYF. For the CDR3, the DNA is TGCGCCAGCAGCCGGGGGAACACCCACGGGGGGGAGTCCGCCTACGAGCAGTACTTC.

The chain carries TRBV28 and TRBJ2-3; unclear D gene. This CDR3 has 21 amino acids. Per the germline V gene, CDR1 is MDHEN and CDR2 is SYDVKM. Deletions cut 3 bases from V and 3 bases from J, with 31 bases between. The CDR3 coding sequence is TGTGCCAGCAGTTTCTTTACTTTGGCCGTCCGTATGGCTAATAGGACAGATACGCAGTATTTT. It translates to CASSFFTLAVRMANRTDTQYF.

CDR3 sequence (DNA): TGTGCCAGCAGCCCTGAGGCCGGGAACTTAGGTTATTTCTACACCTTC. It codes for CASSPEAGNLGYFYTF. This chain connects TRBV7-2 to TRBJ1-2, with no clear D. V was clipped by 5 bases and J by 10 bases, with 26 bases between them. CDR1 and CDR2 (germline): SGHTA, FQGNSA. The CDR3 is 16 residues long. The variable domain in full, with the rest retrieved from reference TRBV7-2 and TRBJ1-2, is GAGVSQSPSNKVTEKGKDVELRCDPISGHTALYWYRQSLGQGLEFLIYFQGNSAPDKSGLPSDRFSAERTGGSVSTLTIQRTQQEDSAVYLCASSPEAGNLGYFYTFGSGTRLTVV.

As for this clone: The sample contains more than one DNA sequence encoding this CDR3. This chain joins TRBV7-2 and TRBJ2-7; 7 bases align to TRBD2. J was trimmed by 4 bases and V by 0 bases; bases with no gene match: 3. The CDR3 length is 14 residues. Germline CDR1 is SGHTA and CDR2 is FQGNSA. Here the CDR3 reads CASSLAGGGYEQYF. The CDR3 coding sequence is TGTGCCAGCAGCTTAGCGGGCGGGGGTTACGAGCAGTACTTC.

This rearrangement joins TRBV11-2 to TRBJ2-7; D unclear. Deletions cut 5 bases from V and 3 bases from J, with 5 bases between. Looked up from germline, CDR1 is SGHAT and CDR2 is FQNNGV. CDR3 length equals 11 residues. CDR3 coding DNA: TGTGCCAGCAGCCCATACTACGAGCAGTACTTC. It translates to CASSPYYEQYF.

The V and J genes are TRBV18 and TRBJ2-5, with TRBD2 identical over 10 bases. The CDR3 consists of 17 residues. CDR1 KGHSH and CDR2 LQKENI come from the germline V gene. V was clipped by 0 bases and J by 2 bases; unmatched bases: 6. CDR3 amino acids: CASSPPISGRLQETQYF. CDR3 DNA: TGTGCCAGCTCACCACCCATTAGCGGGAGGTTGCAAGAGACCCAGTACTTC.

The chain has TRBV2 and TRBJ1-5; D might be TRBD1 (5 bases). The CDR3 totals 14 residues. The ends were cut back, 6 bases at V and 0 bases at J, with 9 bases in the middle. CDR1 SNHLY and CDR2 FYNNEI come from the germline V gene. CDR3 region: CASRGRVSNQPQHF. Here the CDR3 DNA reads TGTGCCAGCAGAGGCAGGGTTAGCAATCAGCCCCAGCATTTT.

V usage is TRBV14 and J usage is TRBJ2-7; D is tentatively TRBD1 or TRBD2 (5 bases each). The CDR3 spans 14 residues. Deletions cut 4 bases from V and 4 bases from J, with 14 bases between. The germline V gene encodes CDR1 SGHDN and CDR2 FVKESK. The CDR3 protein is CASSPSGSGYEQYF. The CDR3 DNA is TGTGCCAGCAGCCCCTCAGGGAGTGGATACGAGCAGTACTTC.

The rearrangement joins TRBV27 to TRBJ1-5; possible D gene TRBD1, 6 bases. Germline CDR1 is MNHEY and CDR2 is SMNVEV (reference sequence). This CDR3 comprises 16 residues. Trimming cost V 1 base and J 0 bases, with 10 bases left between them. The CDR3 spells CASSLFGGYSNQPQHF. Written as DNA, the CDR3 is TGTGCCAGCAGTTTATTTGGGGGCTATAGCAATCAGCCCCAGCATTTT.

This chain links TRBV7-9 with TRBJ2-5; 7 nucleotides line up with TRBD1. J gave up 1 base and V 8 bases, and 10 bases lay outside the gene matches. CDR1 is SEHNR, CDR2 FQNEAQ, per germline (reference sequence). The CDR3 is made up of 15 amino acids. Here the CDR3 DNA reads TGTGCCAGCGAAACAGAGGGGGCAGCCCAAGAGACCCAGTACTTC. It specifies CASETEGAAQETQYF.

The chain employs TRBV5-4 and TRBJ1-5; TRBD1 agrees at 7 bases. J was trimmed by 7 bases and V by 4 bases; bases with no gene match: 8. The germline gives CDR1 SGHNT, CDR2 YYREEE (reference sequence). The CDR3 extends over 14 amino acids. CDR3 coding DNA: TGTGCCAGCAGCCAAGACAGGGCTAACCAGCCCCAGCATTTT. This encodes CASSQDRANQPQHF.

The chain carries TRBV30 and TRBJ1-1; 9 nucleotides align to TRBD1. This CDR3 is 13 amino acids long. Germline loops: CDR1 GTSNPN, CDR2 SVGIG (reference sequence). V lost 6 bases and J lost 1; bases outside the gene matches: 3. The CDR3 loop reads CACQDRGNTEAFF. Written as DNA, the CDR3 is TGTGCCTGCCAGGACAGGGGGAACACTGAAGCTTTCTTT. Full variable domain (outside the CDR3, taken from reference TRBV30 and TRBJ1-1): SQTIHQWPATLVQPVGSPLSLECTVEGTSNPNLYWYRQAAGRGLQLLFYSVGIGQISSEVPQNLSASRPQDRQFILSSKKLLLSDSGFYLCACQDRGNTEAFFGQGTRLTVV.

DNA for the CDR3: TGTGCCAGCACCAACCCGTCGCGGGCAGGGCGTGAGCAGTACTTC. This sequence encodes CASTNPSRAGREQYF. The chain carries TRBV2 and TRBJ2-7; D may be TRBD1 or TRBD2 (5 bases each). V was cut by 7 bases and J by 7 bases, with 23 bases left in between. CDR1 and CDR2 (germline): SNHLY, FYNNEI. The CDR3 totals 15 residues.

This clone is a singleton in its sample. This chain joins TRBV19 and TRBJ1-1, with D perhaps matching TRBD1 (6 bases). Deletions cut 3 bases from V and 1 base from J, with 9 bases between. This CDR3 region has 14 residues. Germline V gives CDR1 LNHDA, CDR2 SQIVND (reference sequence). Here the CDR3 reads CASSMRGRNTEAFF. The DNA for the CDR3 is TGTGCCAGTAGTATGAGGGGGAGGAACACTGAAGCTTTCTTT. Variable domain in full (rest from reference TRBV19 and TRBJ1-1): DGGITQSPKYLFRKEGQNVTLSCEQNLNHDAMYWYRQDPGQGLRLIYYSQIVNDFQKGDIAEGYSVSREKKESFPLTVTSAQKNPTAFYLCASSMRGRNTEAFFGQGTRLTVV.

This clone was counted once. The chain carries TRBV6-5 and TRBJ2-5; 7 bases line up with TRBD2. This CDR3 contains 15 residues. V was pared by 8 bases and J by 3 bases, with 12 bases of the junction left unmatched. Germline V gene lookup returns CDR1 MNHEY and CDR2 SVGAGI. The chain's CDR3 is CASFSWASGKETQYF. The CDR3 DNA follows: TGTGCCAGCTTTTCGTGGGCTAGCGGAAAAGAGACCCAGTACTTC.

This clone was seen a single time. This sequence joins TRBV5-1 and TRBJ1-1; 9 bases are shared with TRBD1. The V gene's germline CDR1 is SGHRS and CDR2 YFSETQ. This CDR3 region has 16 residues. J lost 3 bases, V lost 4 bases, and 10 bases had no gene match. CDR3: CASSPDRGFRDTEAFF. In nucleotides, the CDR3 is TGCGCCAGCAGCCCCGACAGGGGGTTTCGAGACACTGAAGCTTTCTTT.

The CDR3 region has the DNA TGTGCCAGCAGTTCCTCCGGTCAGCCCCAGCATTTT. Its protein is CASSSSGQPQHF. The chain is built from TRBV6-5 and TRBJ1-5; D unclear. V was clipped by 4 bases and J by 6 bases, with 7 bases between them. CDR3 size: 12 residues. CDR1 is MNHEY, CDR2 SVGAGI, per germline.